Presented here are 9 T cell receptor beta chains from one specimen sequenced in a study of beta chain features in type 1 diabetes (dated by TCRdb to 2017 to 2018). General conclusions and limits of the study: In all four CD4+ subsets, TCRB CDR3 length was moderately but significantly shorter in type 1 diabetes patients.

The library was generated by the immunoSEQ multiplex PCR assay. All of the isolated RNA was reverse transcribed with the High Capacity cDNA Reverse Transcription Kit, so expressed TCRB transcripts were sequenced. TCRdb's version of the immuneACCESS table is confined to in-frame rearrangements and falls short of the full clone set. An unresolved V gene accounts for under half of the shortfall where checked; the remainder is of unknown origin. The sample table contains around 300,000 clones; only one count was recorded for about 15% of them. The top ten clonotypes cover around 0.015% of the sample. These TCRs are of unknown antigen specificity. Sequenced: naive CD4+ T cells from blood. According to the study, the label for this sample's cell subset or site signals: true naive CD4+ T cells. These receptors were collected from a man younger than 30 with type 1 diabetes.

There are a few counts of this clone. The chain carries TRBV10-3 and TRBJ2-3; D not resolved. The V gene's germline CDR1 is ENHRY and CDR2 SYGVKD. The V end was cut by 5 bases, the J end by 6 bases, with 9 bases between. The CDR3 is made up of 12 amino acids. The CDR3 nucleotides read TGTGCCATCAGTCCCCGTCGGGATACGCAGTATTTT. Translating it yields CAISPRRDTQYF.

The V and J genes are TRBV28 and TRBJ2-6; TRBD1 matches 12 bases. The CDR3 covers 16 residues. J gave up 0 bases and V 10 bases, and 4 bases lay outside the gene matches. Germline loops: CDR1 MDHEN, CDR2 SYDVKM. CDR3 loop: CATGTGGLSGANVLTF. The DNA for the CDR3 is TGTGCCACCGGGACAGGGGGCCTCTCTGGGGCCAACGTCCTGACTTTC.

The V call is TRBV7-2, the J call TRBJ1-5; D gene unclear. Germline V gives CDR1 SGHTA, CDR2 FQGNSA. The ends were cut back, 5 bases at V and 4 bases at J, with 15 bases in the middle. There are 15 residues in the CDR3. The CDR3 nucleotides are TGTGCCAGCAGCCTTAGCTTGCACTGGAATCAGCCCCAGCATTTT. Residues: CASSLSLHWNQPQHF.

There are a few counts of this clone. V gene TRBV7-2 combines with J gene TRBJ1-5; 11 nucleotides align to TRBD1. The CDR3 sequence is 17 residues long. V shed 4 bases, J shed 5 bases, and the junction held 10 bases outside the gene matches. Per the germline V gene, CDR1 is SGHTA and CDR2 is FQGNSA. CDR3 loop: CASSSHPGTGGDQPQHF. In DNA, the CDR3 is TGTGCCAGCAGCTCCCACCCCGGGACAGGGGGAGATCAGCCCCAGCATTTT.

This clone was recorded a few times. The genes are TRBV27 and TRBJ2-4, with 9 bases identical to TRBD2. The CDR3 contains 15 residues. Germline V gives CDR1 MNHEY, CDR2 SMNVEV (reference sequence). J was trimmed by 9 bases and V by 3 bases; bases with no gene match: 9. CDR3 DNA: TGTGCCAGCAGTTTTTCCGGGACTAGCTTGAGCATTCAGTACTTC. It translates to CASSFSGTSLSIQYF.

The chain couples TRBV6-5 to TRBJ1-2; TRBD1 agrees at 8 bases. The ends lost 5 bases at V and 4 bases at J; junction bases unmatched: 6. The V gene's germline CDR1 is MNHEY and CDR2 SVGAGI. The CDR3 has 14 amino acids. The CDR3 DNA reads as TGTGCCAGCAGTCCGCCCGGGACAGGCTATGGCTACACCTTC. Amino acids: CASSPPGTGYGYTF.

In its sample, this clone was seen a few times. The gene calls are TRBV29-1 and TRBJ2-7, with TRBD1 matching 8 bases. This CDR3 is built from 13 residues. J was trimmed by 4 bases and V by 5 bases; bases with no gene match: 7. The germline V gene has CDR1 SQVTM and CDR2 ANQGSEA. The CDR3 protein is CSVTGGGLYEQYF. For the CDR3, the DNA is TGCAGCGTTACAGGGGGAGGACTGTACGAGCAGTACTTC.

J is TRBJ1-2 and V is TRBV28; tentative D call: TRBD1 (5 bases). The CDR3 consists of 11 residues. Germline V CDR1 and CDR2: MDHEN, SYDVKM. CDR3 amino acids: CAAGTNYGYTF. In DNA, the CDR3 is TGTGCTGCAGGGACTAACTATGGCTACACCTTC.

The V gene is TRBV28, the J gene TRBJ2-7; 10 nucleotides match TRBD2. With 5 bases clipped from V and 5 bases from J, the junction kept 9 bases outside the gene matches. This CDR3 is 15 amino acids long. Germline-derived CDR1 and CDR2 are MDHEN and SYDVKM. The CDR3 nucleotides read TGTGCCAGCAGTCTCCCGGGACTAGCGATTAACGAGCAGTACTTC. This codes for CASSLPGLAINEQYF.